Listed here is a single T cell receptor beta chain. Its antigen remains unknown. The data originate from a study of T-cell reconstitution after alpha-beta-depleted transplantation in children. The germline CDR1 and CDR2 sequences are SGHAT and FQDESV (reference sequence). The V and J ends lost 0 bases and 3 bases respectively, with 21 bases between them. The CDR3 spans 18 residues. The authors prepared the TCRbeta library with unique molecular identifiers. Using its own MiXCR run on the PCR reads, TCRdb lists one record per CDR3 protein. In the table there are about 980,000 distinct CDR3 sequences, under 30% of which are singletons. Study outcomes and limitations: T-cell counts and diversity at one year following transplant were attributed mainly to newly produced T cells.

The chain links TRBV11-1 to TRBJ2-7; D is undetermined. The TCR was taken from a boy under two years old who had a stem cell transplant for SCID, so the T cells may come from the graft donor. The sample was PBMCs, mostly from graft donor cells, taken 360 days after TCRalphabeta/CD19-depleted stem cell transplant. The CDR3 loop reads CASSLASNFLTARYEQYF. The CDR3 nucleotides are TGTGCCAGCAGCTTAGCGTCAAATTTTCTGACCGCCCGCTACGAGCAGTACTTC.